This TCR beta chain was found in a study of CD8 T cells in ankylosing spondylitis. This clonotype was detected only a few times. What it recognizes is unknown. MiXCR, applied by TCRdb to the 5' RACE reads, yields one record per CDR3 protein. The sample has some 240,000 distinct CDR3 sequences, around 7.9% seen once. Study outcomes and limitations: The authors reported significant enrichment of disease-linked clones in matched ankylosing spondylitis synovial fluid. Past studies reported some motif variants in reactive arthritis synovial fluid and blood. Ankylosing spondylitis blood appeared to be characterized by a TCR beta motif of several highly homologous variants.

The length of the CDR3 is 13 residues. V was shortened by 3 bases and J by 0 bases, with 5 bases between the two germline ends. CDR1 and CDR2 from the germline V gene are PRHDT and FYEKMQ (reference sequence). Sequences were obtained from blood, either unsorted or a sorted T cell fraction (not recorded which). The chain has TRBV13 and TRBJ1-1; D is unclear. This clonotype was obtained from a male donor with ankylosing spondylitis. CDR3 sequence (DNA): TGTGCCAGCAGCTTTAACTTGAACACTGAAGCTTTCTTT. Amino acids: CASSFNLNTEAFF.